This T cell receptor (beta chain) was retrieved from a study of blood T cell repertoires in COVID-19. TCRdb's copy holds only in-frame clones and misses some; the assay was immunoSEQ multiplex PCR. The table shows hundreds of thousands of clones, with more than 80% occurring only once. V trimming: 0 bases; J trimming: 5 bases; junction bases outside the gene matches: 9. The length of the CDR3 is 17 residues. CDR1 is SGHRS and CDR2 is YFSETQ in the germline V gene. The study drew participants aged about 18 to 95 years from roughly 25 US areas. The material sequenced was PBMCs or T cells enriched from blood (not recorded which). This sequence originates from a man aged 25 to 45 who had recovered from COVID-19. V gene TRBV5-1 combines with J gene TRBJ1-1, with 11 positions matching TRBD1. DNA for the CDR3: TGCGCCAGCAGCTTGGTGGGACAGGGGGTAGGAGGGACTGAAGCTTTCTTT. Its translation is CASSLVGQGVGGTEAFF.